This record looks at one T cell receptor beta chain sequence and its context. This receptor's antigen is unknown. Nothing much larger sits one base from this clone, and base qualities are not available. This record belongs to a study of T cell repertoires in cytomegalovirus infection (dated by TCRdb to about 2019). Concerning the study at large: Peptide stimulations targeted recently identified HLA-C-restricted CMV epitopes, whose presentation resists viral immunomodulation, together with well-studied HLA-B-restricted epitopes. Donor HLA type was relevant to the analysis, because carriage of CMV infection together with the matching HLA type was indicated by public TCR beta signatures.

General conclusions and limits of the study: The ex vivo response was dominated by HLA-C-restricted CMV-specific TCR beta clonotypes, which also provided the single most frequent clonotype in two of eight donors. Cumulative frequency of public TCR beta family members discriminated carriers of CMV infection plus the relevant HLA type in this cohort and an independent approximately 370-donor cohort.

The run used an Illumina HiSeq 1500. TCRdb reprocessed the public reads (quality trimming at Q25 with fastp, clone calling with MiXCR) and kept in-frame beta chains. Under each unique CDR3 protein, matching rows form one entry showing the most common genes and DNA. The sample has over 250,000 distinct CDR3 sequences on record, roughly a fifth of them singletons. Clones ranked in the top ten supply approximately 19% of the sample. CDR1 and CDR2 are read off the germline V gene as MGHRA and YSYEKL. CDR3 length: 13 amino acids, cysteine to phenylalanine. Only CDR3 DNA is held: 39 bases, read in frame from base 1. V and J lose 1 base and 4 bases, and a span of 7 bases separates them. What this sample's treatment or condition label stands for: in vitro stimulation with specific CMV peptide epitopes to enrich CMV-specific T cells.

This receptor was taken from a human donor in good health (CMV status not recorded). Some clones in this sample may be carry-over from other donors' samples. The sample consisted of cultured PBMCs, taken from culture after CMV antigen stimulation. The chain uses TRBV4-1 and TRBJ2-5, with an unclear D gene assignment. The DNA is TGCGCCAGCAGCCAAGCACTGGGAGAGACCCAGTACTTC. It is translated as CASSQALGETQYF.